The entry that follows covers one T cell receptor beta chain sequence. The target of this receptor is not known. No much larger clonotype is one base removed from it; base qualities were not supplied. The data originate from a study of OX40 agonist ivuxolimab in advanced cancers. With respect to the entire study: Ivuxolimab was a fully human IgG2 agonistic monoclonal antibody targeting the costimulatory receptor OX40 (CD134). Intravenous ivuxolimab was administered to patients every 2 weeks at six dose levels: 0.01, 0.1, 0.3, 1.5, 3 and 10 mg/kg. Of the 50 to 55 dose-escalation patients, hepatocellular carcinoma was present in approximately 20, melanoma in roughly 15, renal cell carcinoma in 9 and head and neck cancer in 9. In the dose-escalation cohort, 82.7% of patients were male, and the mean age was approximately 55 years, with a range of 23 to 79. Patients were allowed to have had prior anti-PD-1, anti-PD-L1 or anti-CTLA-4 therapy, and roughly two fifths of the dose-escalation patients had been treated with checkpoint inhibitors. Three dose-escalation patients achieved partial responses, one with hepatocellular carcinoma and two with cutaneous melanoma. Peripheral TCRbeta sequencing aimed to test whether ivuxolimab altered TCR sequence diversity and caused clonal T-cell expansion. The paper describes the monotherapy dose-escalation part (N of about 54 patients) of the phase I trial of ivuxolimab.

Genomic DNA was isolated from the sorted cells so that the TCRbeta CDR3 region could be sequenced. TCRbeta CDR3 regions were sequenced using the immunoSEQ Assay. Held by TCRdb, this immuneACCESS table contains in-frame sequences only and omits some clones. Under half of the omission traces to an unresolved V gene where checked; the cause of the rest is unknown. This sample comprises over 60,000 clones, over 75% of them detected only once. Of the sample, approximately 0.38% is held by the ten largest clones. On the study overall, not on this receptor specifically: Which antigens the clonally expanded peripheral T cells were specific for was not determined. Low levels of normalized T-cell clonal expansion were also seen in some patients who did not respond. In partial responders in the 0.1-3.0 mg/kg groups, normalized peripheral clonal expansion was found to be among the lowest, especially among CD8+ T cells. At doses of 0.1 to 3.0 mg/kg, clonal expansion of both CD4+ and CD8+ blood T cells was observed from baseline to week 6. After ivuxolimab, CD8+ T cells had more expanded clones than CD4+ T cells on average.

CDR1 is given as MDHEN and CDR2 as SYDVKM, both from the germline V gene. The CDR3 runs 15 amino acids, cysteine and phenylalanine included. Only the CDR3 region is kept as DNA, spanning 45 bases read in frame from base 1. V is shortened by 2 bases, J by 2 bases, and the region joining them spans 12 bases. The trial excluded patients who had a history of autoimmune disease or were on systemic immunosuppression. In every dose cohort, peripheral blood was drawn for TCR sequencing at baseline, cycle 4 day 1, and cycle 7 day 1. The samples were taken from a phase I, first-in-human, multicenter, open-label dose-escalation trial of ivuxolimab. Adults with locally advanced or metastatic melanoma, renal cell, hepatocellular, or head and neck squamous cell carcinoma were enrolled in the trial. Before TCR sequencing, CD4+ T cells and CD8+ T cells from peripheral blood were sorted into separate populations.

Sequenced here: CD4+ or CD8+ T cells sorted from blood, sampled in a trial of the OX40 agonist ivuxolimab. The clonotype comes from an adult with an advanced solid tumor such as melanoma, head and neck, liver or kidney cancer. The chain joins TRBV28 to TRBJ1-1; no D gene call is confident. At the DNA level, the sequence is TGTGCCAGCAGTTTAGCCCCTCCCAGAAACACTGAAGCTTTCTTT. This codes for CASSLAPPRNTEAFF.